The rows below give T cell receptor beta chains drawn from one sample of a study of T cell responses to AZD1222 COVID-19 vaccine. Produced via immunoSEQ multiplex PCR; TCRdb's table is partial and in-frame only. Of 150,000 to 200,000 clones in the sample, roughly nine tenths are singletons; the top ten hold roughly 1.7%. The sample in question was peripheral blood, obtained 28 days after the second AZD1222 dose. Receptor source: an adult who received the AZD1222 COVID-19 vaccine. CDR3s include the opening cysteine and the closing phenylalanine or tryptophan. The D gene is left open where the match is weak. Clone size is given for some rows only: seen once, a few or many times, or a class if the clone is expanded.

CDR3 DNA: TGTGCCAGCAGCTTAACGGGAGGGCCGGGGGAGCAGTACTTC; CDR3 protein: CASSLTGGPGEQYF; clone size: .; D gene: TRBD2; V gene: TRBV7-3; J gene: TRBJ2-7
CDR3 DNA: TGTGCCAGCAGCACCTTGGTGGGTAAGGACTACACCTTC; CDR3 protein: CASSTLVGKDYTF; clone size: .; D gene: .; V gene: TRBV2; J gene: TRBJ1-2
CDR3 DNA: TGTGCTAGCCGCAGGGGGCGAATCTATGAGCAGTTCTTC; CDR3 protein: CASRRGRIYEQFF; clone size: .; D gene: TRBD1; V gene: TRBV7-2; J gene: TRBJ2-1
CDR3 DNA: TGTGCCAGCAGCCGCCGGGACACCCCCTACGAGCAGTACTTC; CDR3 protein: CASSRRDTPYEQYF; clone size: few; D gene: .; V gene: TRBV3-1/TRBV3-2; J gene: TRBJ2-7
CDR3 DNA: TGTGCCAGCAGCTTAGATATTAATGAAAAACTGTTTTTT; CDR3 protein: CASSLDINEKLFF; clone size: once; D gene: .; V gene: TRBV7-9; J gene: TRBJ1-4
CDR3 DNA: TGCAGCGTAGAACGGACGGAGTCAGAGACCCAGTACTTC; CDR3 protein: CSVERTESETQYF; clone size: few; D gene: .; V gene: TRBV29-1; J gene: TRBJ2-5
CDR3 DNA: TGTGCCAGCTCACCCCTGGGGACAGGGACCCAGCCCCAGCATTTT; CDR3 protein: CASSPLGTGTQPQHF; clone size: .; D gene: TRBD1; V gene: TRBV18; J gene: TRBJ1-5
CDR3 DNA: TGTGCCAGCAGCGTTCTAGGTTCCCTCACCGGGGAGCTGTTTTTT; CDR3 protein: CASSVLGSLTGELFF; clone size: .; D gene: .; V gene: TRBV9; J gene: TRBJ2-2
CDR3 DNA: TGTGCCAGCAGTTACTCGAGGGGAGATACGCAGTATTTT; CDR3 protein: CASSYSRGDTQYF; clone size: .; D gene: .; V gene: TRBV6-5; J gene: TRBJ2-3
CDR3 DNA: TGTGCCAGCAGCGGCTACAGTAACTTGGAAAAACTGTTTTTT; CDR3 protein: CASSGYSNLEKLFF; clone size: .; D gene: .; V gene: TRBV2; J gene: TRBJ1-4
CDR3 DNA: TGTGCCAGCTCACCAGCAGGGGCTGGTTCTGGAAACACCATATATTTT; CDR3 protein: CASSPAGAGSGNTIYF; clone size: once; D gene: .; V gene: TRBV18; J gene: TRBJ1-3
CDR3 DNA: TGTGCCAGCAGCAAAGGAAGGGGCCGGACAGGGGGCGACGAGCAGTACTTC; CDR3 protein: CASSKGRGRTGGDEQYF; clone size: .; D gene: .; V gene: TRBV21-1; J gene: TRBJ2-7
CDR3 DNA: TGCGCCAGCAGCTTGGTCCGGGACAGGGAAGCTTTCTTT; CDR3 protein: CASSLVRDREAFF; clone size: few; D gene: TRBD1; V gene: TRBV5-1; J gene: TRBJ1-1
CDR3 DNA: TGTGCCAGCAGCGAAGGTCGGGGACGAGAGAACTTC; CDR3 protein: CASSEGRGRENF; clone size: few; D gene: .; V gene: TRBV7-9; J gene: TRBJ2-7
CDR3 DNA: TGTGCCAGCAGCTCGGAGGGGGGGCGGGAAAAACTGTTTTTT; CDR3 protein: CASSSEGGREKLFF; clone size: .; D gene: .; V gene: TRBV7-2; J gene: TRBJ1-4
CDR3 DNA: TGTGCCAGCAGCCAACGGGGTGGGCCCTACGAGCAGTACTTC; CDR3 protein: CASSQRGGPYEQYF; clone size: .; D gene: .; V gene: TRBV14; J gene: TRBJ2-7
CDR3 DNA: TGTGCCAGCAGCCTACAGGGGGCTGGCAATCAGCCCCAGCATTTT; CDR3 protein: CASSLQGAGNQPQHF; clone size: .; D gene: TRBD1; V gene: TRBV7-2; J gene: TRBJ1-5
CDR3 DNA: TGTGCCAGCAGTTTAAGGGGGGGAGGAAACACCATATATTTT; CDR3 protein: CASSLRGGGNTIYF; clone size: .; D gene: .; V gene: TRBV27; J gene: TRBJ1-3
CDR3 DNA: TGTGCCAGCAGTTACCGGGGGACAGAATTCTACGAGCAGTACTTC; CDR3 protein: CASSYRGTEFYEQYF; clone size: .; D gene: .; V gene: TRBV6-2/TRBV6-3; J gene: TRBJ2-7
CDR3 DNA: TGTGCCAGCAGCGCTAGAGGATGGCAGCCGGGGGGCTACACCTTC; CDR3 protein: CASSARGWQPGGYTF; clone size: .; D gene: .; V gene: TRBV9; J gene: TRBJ1-2
CDR3 DNA: TGTGCCAGCAGTGAAAGTGATGCGGAGGGCACTGTTAACTATGGCTACACCTTC; CDR3 protein: CASSESDAEGTVNYGYTF; clone size: .; D gene: .; V gene: TRBV2; J gene: TRBJ1-2
CDR3 DNA: TGTGCCAGTTCTAGTCAGGGGGAGAACACTGAAGCTTTCTTT; CDR3 protein: CASSSQGENTEAFF; clone size: .; D gene: TRBD1; V gene: TRBV18; J gene: TRBJ1-1
CDR3 DNA: TGTGCCAGCAGCTTGGGACAGGGGAGGGATACGCAGTATTTT; CDR3 protein: CASSLGQGRDTQYF; clone size: .; D gene: TRBD1; V gene: TRBV5-5; J gene: TRBJ2-3
CDR3 DNA: TGTGCCAGCAGCGGGGAGGGCGGGATCTCCTACAATGAGCAGTTCTTC; CDR3 protein: CASSGEGGISYNEQFF; clone size: once; D gene: TRBD2; V gene: TRBV5-8; J gene: TRBJ2-1
CDR3 DNA: TGTGCCAGCTCACCAGTGGGGGGAGGGCCCGACACTGAAGCTTTCTTT; CDR3 protein: CASSPVGGGPDTEAFF; clone size: .; D gene: .; V gene: TRBV18; J gene: TRBJ1-1
CDR3 DNA: TGTGCCATCAGTGAGATAAACGAGCAGTACTTC; CDR3 protein: CAISEINEQYF; clone size: few; D gene: .; V gene: TRBV10-3; J gene: TRBJ2-7
CDR3 DNA: TGTGCCAGCAGCTTAGGCGGGGGGCCTGAGCAGTTCTTC; CDR3 protein: CASSLGGGPEQFF; clone size: .; D gene: TRBD2; V gene: TRBV7-3; J gene: TRBJ2-1
CDR3 DNA: TGTGCCAGCAGCTTCCAAAGGGTCAATGAGCAGTTCTTC; CDR3 protein: CASSFQRVNEQFF; clone size: once; D gene: .; V gene: TRBV5-8; J gene: TRBJ2-1
CDR3 DNA: TGTGCCAGCAGCCCAAGACAGGGGCAAAACATTCAGTACTTC; CDR3 protein: CASSPRQGQNIQYF; clone size: .; D gene: TRBD1; V gene: TRBV11-1; J gene: TRBJ2-4
CDR3 DNA: TGCAGCGGGCGGGGGACTGCGAACACCGGGGAGCTGTTTTTT; CDR3 protein: CSGRGTANTGELFF; clone size: .; D gene: TRBD2; V gene: TRBV29-1; J gene: TRBJ2-2
CDR3 DNA: TGTGCCAGTACCAGAGGACGGGGGAGCACAGATACGCAGTATTTT; CDR3 protein: CASTRGRGSTDTQYF; clone size: .; D gene: .; V gene: TRBV19; J gene: TRBJ2-3
CDR3 DNA: TGTGCCAGCAGCAACGGACAGGGAGGATACAATGAGCAGTTCTTC; CDR3 protein: CASSNGQGGYNEQFF; clone size: .; D gene: TRBD1; V gene: TRBV7-6; J gene: TRBJ2-1
CDR3 DNA: TGTGCCAGCAGGAGGATGGGGAGGGGGCTGAGGTTCAACACTGAAGCTTTCTTT; CDR3 protein: CASRRMGRGLRFNTEAFF; clone size: .; D gene: TRBD1; V gene: TRBV27; J gene: TRBJ1-1
CDR3 DNA: TGTGCCAGCAGCCAATTATGGAGCCCCGGGGCCGGGGAGCTGTTTTTT; CDR3 protein: CASSQLWSPGAGELFF; clone size: .; D gene: .; V gene: TRBV3-1/TRBV3-2; J gene: TRBJ2-2
CDR3 DNA: TGTGCCAGCAGTGTCTCGGTTCAGCCCCAGCATTTT; CDR3 protein: CASSVSVQPQHF; clone size: .; D gene: .; V gene: TRBV28; J gene: TRBJ1-5
CDR3 DNA: TGTGCCACCAGTGATTATGGGCGAAGGGGGTACACCTTC; CDR3 protein: CATSDYGRRGYTF; clone size: .; D gene: .; V gene: TRBV24-1; J gene: TRBJ1-2
CDR3 DNA: TGCGCCAGCAGTGTATGGGGGGAGCTGTTTTTT; CDR3 protein: CASSVWGELFF; clone size: .; D gene: .; V gene: TRBV10-2; J gene: TRBJ2-2
CDR3 DNA: TGTGCCAGCAGACGGGACGGGCGGGCACGAGGGGGCTACACCTTC; CDR3 protein: CASRRDGRARGGYTF; clone size: .; D gene: .; V gene: TRBV2; J gene: TRBJ1-2
CDR3 DNA: TGTGCCAGCAGGGGATATGGACATCAGCCCCAGCATTTT; CDR3 protein: CASRGYGHQPQHF; clone size: .; D gene: .; V gene: TRBV12-3/TRBV12-4; J gene: TRBJ1-5
CDR3 DNA: TGTGCCAGCAGCTTAACTAGACAAACCGAAGCTTTCTTT; CDR3 protein: CASSLTRQTEAFF; clone size: .; D gene: .; V gene: TRBV7-3; J gene: TRBJ1-1
CDR3 DNA: TGCGCCAGCAGCACCGGACAGGGGGCTAACACCATATATTTT; CDR3 protein: CASSTGQGANTIYF; clone size: .; D gene: TRBD1; V gene: TRBV5-1; J gene: TRBJ1-3
CDR3 DNA: TGTGCCAGCAGCTTGGCCGCAGGGTTGGAGACCCAGTACTTC; CDR3 protein: CASSLAAGLETQYF; clone size: .; D gene: .; V gene: TRBV5-6; J gene: TRBJ2-5
CDR3 DNA: TGTGCCAGCAGTTCGGGACATACAGCTAACTATGGCTACACCTTC; CDR3 protein: CASSSGHTANYGYTF; clone size: once; D gene: .; V gene: TRBV6-5; J gene: TRBJ1-2
CDR3 DNA: TGTGCCAGCAGTTACCAGGGGGGCCCCGCAGATACGCAGTATTTT; CDR3 protein: CASSYQGGPADTQYF; clone size: .; D gene: .; V gene: TRBV6-2/TRBV6-3; J gene: TRBJ2-3